The present T cell receptor beta chain was sequenced within a study of CD8+CD57+ T cells in acquired aplastic anemia. Study context: As sequenced from healthy donors, CD4+ cells averaged approximately 11 million reads.

Germline V gene sequence: CDR1 LNHNV, CDR2 YYDKDF (reference sequence). The CDR3 totals 16 residues. As concerns this clonotype: Mismatch with germline at one junction end may stem from a read error.

Genomic DNA constituted the template upon which TCR beta VDJ and CDR3 profiling was performed. TCRdb passed the reads through MiXCR, listing each CDR3 protein once. The sample has about 190,000 distinct CDR3 sequences, roughly half seen once. This TCR was recovered from a human donor in good health, serving as a control. The V call is TRBV15, the J call TRBJ2-5, with D possibly TRBD1 on 6 matching bases. The sample was sorted CD4+, CD8+, or CD8+CD57+ T cells (not recorded which) from PBMCs. CDR3 nucleotides: TGTGCTACCAGCAGAGTGGCAGGGGCCCTCCAAGAGACCCAGTACTTC. Its translation is CATSRVAGALQETQYF.